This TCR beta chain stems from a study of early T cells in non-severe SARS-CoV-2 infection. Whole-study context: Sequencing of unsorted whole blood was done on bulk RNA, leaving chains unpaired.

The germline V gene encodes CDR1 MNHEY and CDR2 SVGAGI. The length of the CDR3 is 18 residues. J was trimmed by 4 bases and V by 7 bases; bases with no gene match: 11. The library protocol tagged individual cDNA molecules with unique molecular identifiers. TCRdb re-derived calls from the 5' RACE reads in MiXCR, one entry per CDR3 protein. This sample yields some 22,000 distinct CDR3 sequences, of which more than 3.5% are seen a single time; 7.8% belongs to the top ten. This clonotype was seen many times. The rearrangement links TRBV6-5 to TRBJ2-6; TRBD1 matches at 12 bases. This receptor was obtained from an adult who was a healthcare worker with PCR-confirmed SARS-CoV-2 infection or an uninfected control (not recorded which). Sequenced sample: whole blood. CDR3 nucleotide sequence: TGTGCCAGCACCCCCTGGGGACAGGGGGCGCGGGGGGCCAACGTCCTGACTTTC. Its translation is CASTPWGQGARGANVLTF.